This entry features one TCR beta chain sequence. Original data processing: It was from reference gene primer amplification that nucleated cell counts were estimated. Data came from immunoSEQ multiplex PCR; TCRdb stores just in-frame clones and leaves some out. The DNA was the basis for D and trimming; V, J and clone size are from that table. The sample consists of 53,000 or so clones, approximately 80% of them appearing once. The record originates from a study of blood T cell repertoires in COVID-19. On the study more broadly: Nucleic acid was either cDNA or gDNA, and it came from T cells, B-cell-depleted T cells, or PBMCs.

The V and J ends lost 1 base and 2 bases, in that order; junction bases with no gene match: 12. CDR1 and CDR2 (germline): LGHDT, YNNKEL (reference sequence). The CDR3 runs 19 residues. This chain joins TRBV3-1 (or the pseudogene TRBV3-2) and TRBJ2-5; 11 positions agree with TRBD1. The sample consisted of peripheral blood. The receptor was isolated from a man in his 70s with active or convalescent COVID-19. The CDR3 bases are TGTGCCAGCAGCCAAGCCCGGGTGCTTCGGGACAGGGGGCAAGAGACCCAGTACTTC. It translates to CASSQARVLRDRGQETQYF.